This T cell receptor (beta chain) was obtained from a study of T cell responses to AZD1222 COVID-19 vaccine. Germline CDR1 ENHRY, CDR2 SYGVKD. The CDR3 runs to 15 residues. V was clipped by 6 bases and J by 5 bases; unmatched bases: 7. The repertoire was sequenced with immunoSEQ multiplex PCR; TCRdb's copy has only in-frame clones and lacks some. The repertoire holds fewer than 150,000 clones, around 85% seen once, with around 6.2% in the top ten. This sequence originates from an adult in good health. The sample was peripheral blood, taken on day 0 of AZD1222 vaccination. V and J are TRBV10-3 and TRBJ2-7; TRBD2 matches 13 bases. The CDR3 nucleotides are TGTGCCATCAGGACGACTAGCGGGGGGAGAGACGAGCAGTACTTC. Its protein is CAIRTTSGGRDEQYF.